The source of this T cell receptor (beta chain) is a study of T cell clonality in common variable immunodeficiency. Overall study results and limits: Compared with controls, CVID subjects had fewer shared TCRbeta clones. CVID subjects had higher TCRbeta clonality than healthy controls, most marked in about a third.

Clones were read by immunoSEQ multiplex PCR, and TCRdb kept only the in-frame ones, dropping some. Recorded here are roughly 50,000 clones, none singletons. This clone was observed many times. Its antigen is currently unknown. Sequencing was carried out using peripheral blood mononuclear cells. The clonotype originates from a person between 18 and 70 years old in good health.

CDR3 bases read: TGTGCCAGCAGTGACAGGGTCACTAATGAAAAA. Protein: CASSDRVTNEK. The entire CDR3 is CASSDRVTNEKLFF. This chain uses TRBV6-1 with TRBJ1-4; tentative D call: TRBD1 (5 bases). The CDR3 end lies 3 residues beyond the end of the read and is filled in from the germline J gene. The V gene lost 3 bases and the J gene lost 2 bases, with 7 bases spanning the gap. The CDR3 is made up of 14 amino acids. The germline gives CDR1 MNHNS, CDR2 SASEGT.